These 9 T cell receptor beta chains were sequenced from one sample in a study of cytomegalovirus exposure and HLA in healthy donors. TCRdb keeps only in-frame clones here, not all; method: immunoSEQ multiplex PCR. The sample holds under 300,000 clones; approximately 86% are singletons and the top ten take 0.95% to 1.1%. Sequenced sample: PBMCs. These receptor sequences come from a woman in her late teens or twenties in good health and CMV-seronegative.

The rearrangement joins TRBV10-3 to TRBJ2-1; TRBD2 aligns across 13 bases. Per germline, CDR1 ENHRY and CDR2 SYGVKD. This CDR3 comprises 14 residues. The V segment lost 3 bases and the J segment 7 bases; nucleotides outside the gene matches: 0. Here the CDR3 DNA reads TGTGCCATCAGTGAACTAGCGGGGGGGAATGAGCAGTTCTTC. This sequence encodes CAISELAGGNEQFF.

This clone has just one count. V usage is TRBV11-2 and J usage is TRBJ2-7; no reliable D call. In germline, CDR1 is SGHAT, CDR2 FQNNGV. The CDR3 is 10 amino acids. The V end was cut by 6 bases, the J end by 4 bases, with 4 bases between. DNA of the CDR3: TGTGCCAGCAGTCTTTACGAGCAGTACTTC. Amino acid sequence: CASSLYEQYF.

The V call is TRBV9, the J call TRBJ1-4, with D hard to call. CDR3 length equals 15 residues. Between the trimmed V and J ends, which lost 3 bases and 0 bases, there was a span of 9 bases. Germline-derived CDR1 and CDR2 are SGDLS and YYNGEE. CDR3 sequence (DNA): TGTGCCAGCAGCGGGGCAGTTGCAACTAATGAAAAACTGTTTTTT. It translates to CASSGAVATNEKLFF. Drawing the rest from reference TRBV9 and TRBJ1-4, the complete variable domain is DSGVTQTPKHLITATGQRVTLRCSPRSGDLSVYWYQQSLDQGLQFLIQYYNGEERAKGNILERFSAQQFPDLHSELNLSSLELGDSALYFCASSGAVATNEKLFFGSGTQLSVL.

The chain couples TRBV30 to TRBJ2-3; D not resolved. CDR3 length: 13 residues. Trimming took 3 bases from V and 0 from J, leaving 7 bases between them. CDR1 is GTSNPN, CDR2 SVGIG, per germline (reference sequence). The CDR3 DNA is TGTGCCTGGAGCTCTGTTAGCACAGATACGCAGTATTTT. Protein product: CAWSSVSTDTQYF.

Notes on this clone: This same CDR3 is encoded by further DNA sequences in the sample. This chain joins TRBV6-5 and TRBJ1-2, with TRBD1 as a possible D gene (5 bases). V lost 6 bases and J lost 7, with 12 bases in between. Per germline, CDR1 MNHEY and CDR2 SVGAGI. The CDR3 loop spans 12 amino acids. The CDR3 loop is CASSNGGSGYTF. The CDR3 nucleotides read TGTGCCAGCAGCAACGGGGGGTCTGGCTACACCTTC.

CDR3 coding DNA: TGTGCCAGCAGTGGGGAGGGGTTCCTCCAGCATTTT. Amino acid sequence: CASSGEGFLQHF. The chain carries TRBV2 and TRBJ1-5, with TRBD1 as a possible D gene (5 bases). This CDR3 is built from 12 residues. Germline V gene lookup returns CDR1 SNHLY and CDR2 FYNNEI. The V gene lost 4 bases and the J gene lost 12 bases, with 13 bases spanning the gap.

The CDR3 spells CSVQGTGGTGELFF. CDR3 bases: TGCAGCGTTCAAGGGACAGGGGGGACCGGGGAGCTGTTTTTT. V is TRBV29-1 and J is TRBJ2-2, with 11 bases matching TRBD1. Looked up from germline, CDR1 is SQVTM and CDR2 is ANQGSEA. The junction had 4 bases not matched to a gene; V was cut back by 5 bases and J by 5 bases. The CDR3 contains 14 residues.

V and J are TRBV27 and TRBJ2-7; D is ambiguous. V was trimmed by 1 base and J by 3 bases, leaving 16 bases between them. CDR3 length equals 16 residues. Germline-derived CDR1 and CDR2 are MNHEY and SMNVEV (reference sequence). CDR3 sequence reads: CASSLFPSGILYEQYF. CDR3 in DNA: TGTGCCAGCAGTTTATTCCCCTCAGGAATACTCTACGAGCAGTACTTC.

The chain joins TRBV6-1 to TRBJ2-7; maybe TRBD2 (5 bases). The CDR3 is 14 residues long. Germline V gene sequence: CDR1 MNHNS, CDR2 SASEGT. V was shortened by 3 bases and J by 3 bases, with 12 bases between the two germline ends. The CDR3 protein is CASSDARANYEQYF. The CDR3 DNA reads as TGTGCCAGCAGTGATGCGCGGGCCAACTACGAGCAGTACTTC.